This TCR beta chain came from a study of early T cells in non-severe SARS-CoV-2 infection. This clonotype was observed many times. Unique molecular identifiers were attached to individual cDNA molecules. TCRdb re-derived calls from the 5' RACE reads in MiXCR, one entry per CDR3 protein. The data contain fewer than 130,000 distinct CDR3 sequences, over 10% of them singletons. CDR1 is SGHRS and CDR2 is YFSETQ in the germline V gene. With V trimmed by 5 bases and J by 3 bases, 5 bases remained unmatched. The CDR3 consists of 14 residues. The chain is built from TRBV5-1 and TRBJ2-5, with 9 bases identical to TRBD1. The sequence was obtained from an adult who was a healthcare worker with PCR-confirmed SARS-CoV-2 infection or an uninfected control (not recorded which). Here the sequenced sample was whole blood, taken at baseline. Here the CDR3 reads CASRQGASEETQYF. The CDR3 nucleotides read TGCGCCAGCAGACAGGGGGCGTCGGAAGAGACCCAGTACTTC.